This paragraph covers one T cell receptor beta chain sequence. Its antigen is not identified. TCRdb re-called the 5' RACE reads with MiXCR, one entry per CDR3 protein. The sample holds 400,000 or so distinct CDR3 sequences, 11% seen once. The sample originates from a study of T cells after yellow fever vaccination. General study points: Any FACS-sorted repertoire could hold abundant clonotypes that contaminate it from the bulk population.

This CDR3 is 12 amino acids long. Trimming took 8 bases from V and 2 from J, leaving 9 bases between them. This specimen consisted of PBMCs, obtained on the day of the first yellow fever vaccination. This receptor was taken from a man aged 18 to 35 who received the YFV17D yellow fever vaccine. The rearrangement joins TRBV12-3 or TRBV12-4 to TRBJ1-2; D is undetermined. The CDR3 region is CASGRLNYGYTF. The CDR3 DNA reads TGTGCCAGCGGGCGATTAAACTATGGCTACACCTTC.